This T cell receptor beta chain was captured by sequencing in a study of blood T cell repertoires in COVID-19. Overall study context: There were acute and convalescent COVID-19 samples, and they came from the United States, Italy and Spain. PBMCs, B-cell-depleted T cells, or T cells were the source of the cDNA or gDNA that made up the material.

In the study's own analysis: Researchers report that nucleated cell counts were estimated from reference gene primer amplification. Sequencing used immunoSEQ multiplex PCR; TCRdb keeps in-frame clones, though not all of them. V and J calls and clone size come straight from that table; D and trimming were deduced from the DNA. The sample lists hundreds of thousands of clones, around 90% occurring once. Germline V gene data show CDR1 as SGHRS and CDR2 as YFSETQ. The CDR3 contains 12 residues. V was cut by 7 bases and J by 8 bases, with 13 bases left in between. The material sequenced was peripheral blood. This receptor was identified in a woman aged 40 to 55 who had recovered from COVID-19. The rearrangement uses TRBV5-1 and TRBJ2-4; possibly TRBD2 for D (6 bases). Here the CDR3 reads CASRAGSDIQYF. In DNA form, the CDR3 reads TGCGCCAGCCGGGCGGGGTCGGACATTCAGTACTTC.